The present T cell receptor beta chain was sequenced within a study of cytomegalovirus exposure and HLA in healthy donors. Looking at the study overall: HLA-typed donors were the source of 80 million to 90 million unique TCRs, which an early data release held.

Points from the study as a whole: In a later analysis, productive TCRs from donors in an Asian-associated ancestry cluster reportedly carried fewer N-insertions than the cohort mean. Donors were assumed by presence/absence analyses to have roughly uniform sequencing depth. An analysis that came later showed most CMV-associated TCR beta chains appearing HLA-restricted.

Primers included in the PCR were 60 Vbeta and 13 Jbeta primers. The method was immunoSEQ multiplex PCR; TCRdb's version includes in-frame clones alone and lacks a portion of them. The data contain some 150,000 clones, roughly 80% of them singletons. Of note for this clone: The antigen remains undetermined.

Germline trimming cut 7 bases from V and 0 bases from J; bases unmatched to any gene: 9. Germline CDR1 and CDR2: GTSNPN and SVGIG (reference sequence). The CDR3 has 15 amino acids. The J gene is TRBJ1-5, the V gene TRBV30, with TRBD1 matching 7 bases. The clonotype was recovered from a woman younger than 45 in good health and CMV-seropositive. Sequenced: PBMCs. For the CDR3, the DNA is TGTGCCTTCGGTACAGGGGCCTATAGCAATCAGCCCCAGCATTTT. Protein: CAFGTGAYSNQPQHF.